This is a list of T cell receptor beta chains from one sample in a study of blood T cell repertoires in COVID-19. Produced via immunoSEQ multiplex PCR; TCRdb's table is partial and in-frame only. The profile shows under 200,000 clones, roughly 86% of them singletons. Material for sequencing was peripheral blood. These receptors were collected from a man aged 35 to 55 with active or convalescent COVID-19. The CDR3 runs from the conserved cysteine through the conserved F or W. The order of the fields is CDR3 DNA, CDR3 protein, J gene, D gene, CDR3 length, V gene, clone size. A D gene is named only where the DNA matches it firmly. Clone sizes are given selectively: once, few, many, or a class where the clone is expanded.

DNA: TGTGCCAGTCGTCGGGTTCCGAACACTGAAGCTTTCTTT
CDR3: CASRRVPNTEAFF
J: TRBJ1-1
D: -
length: 13
V: TRBV19
size: -

DNA: TGTGCCAGCACGGGGGGGAATCAGCCCCAGCATTTT
CDR3: CASTGGNQPQHF
J: TRBJ1-5
D: -
length: 12
V: TRBV2
size: -

DNA: TGTGCCAGCAGTCTTGCCAGGGGGTACTACAATGAGCAGTTCTTC
CDR3: CASSLARGYYNEQFF
J: TRBJ2-1
D: TRBD1
length: 15
V: TRBV28
size: -

DNA: TGTGCCAGCAGCTTGGACGCACGGGATTTAGGCTATGGCTACACCTTC
CDR3: CASSLDARDLGYGYTF
J: TRBJ1-2
D: -
length: 16
V: TRBV7-9
size: -

DNA: TGTGCCAGCAGTTCCCGGGACTTTAATGAAAAACTGTTTTTT
CDR3: CASSSRDFNEKLFF
J: TRBJ1-4
D: -
length: 14
V: TRBV27
size: -

DNA: TGCGCCAGCAGCTTGTCCCCGAGGGAAGAAGCTTTCTTT
CDR3: CASSLSPREEAFF
J: TRBJ1-1
D: -
length: 13
V: TRBV5-1
size: -

DNA: TGTGCCAGCAGCGCCGATGGCACCGGAGTGGACGAGCAGTACTTC
CDR3: CASSADGTGVDEQYF
J: TRBJ2-7
D: -
length: 15
V: TRBV7-2
size: -

DNA: TGTGCCAGCAGCTTATCAGTGGGCAGGGAGAACACTGAAGCTTTCTTT
CDR3: CASSLSVGRENTEAFF
J: TRBJ1-1
D: -
length: 16
V: TRBV7-9
size: -

DNA: TGTGCCAGCAGCGGCCCTGGCCGAGACAGGGCCTATGGCTACACCTTC
CDR3: CASSGPGRDRAYGYTF
J: TRBJ1-2
D: TRBD1
length: 16
V: TRBV13
size: -

DNA: TGTGCCAGCAGTGAGGCCGACCCCCGGGGGGGCTACACCTTC
CDR3: CASSEADPRGGYTF
J: TRBJ1-2
D: -
length: 14
V: TRBV6-1
size: -

DNA: TGTGCCAGCAGCTCCGTTGGTGAAAGAGAAACTGAAGCTTTCTTT
CDR3: CASSSVGERETEAFF
J: TRBJ1-1
D: -
length: 15
V: TRBV7-9
size: -

DNA: TGTGCCAGTAGTATAGCGGCCCGGGGGGTCACTGAAGCTTTCTTT
CDR3: CASSIAARGVTEAFF
J: TRBJ1-1
D: -
length: 15
V: TRBV19
size: few

DNA: TGCGCCAGCAGAGGGACTCTCAGCTCCTACGAGCAGTACTTC
CDR3: CASRGTLSSYEQYF
J: TRBJ2-7
D: -
length: 14
V: TRBV5-1
size: -

DNA: TGTGCCAGCACTAGGAGAGCACTTCATGGCTACACCTTC
CDR3: CASTRRALHGYTF
J: TRBJ1-2
D: -
length: 13
V: TRBV6-5
size: -

DNA: TGTGCCAGCAGGTCTCCAGGGCCCCCATTCTATGGCTACACCTTC
CDR3: CASRSPGPPFYGYTF
J: TRBJ1-2
D: -
length: 15
V: TRBV28
size: -

DNA: TGCAGCGTTGGGGACAGCCGCTATGGCTACACCTTC
CDR3: CSVGDSRYGYTF
J: TRBJ1-2
D: TRBD1
length: 12
V: TRBV29-1
size: -

DNA: TGTGCCAGCAGCCAGGGGACAGGGGGCTCCTTCAGATATAATGAAAAACTGTTTTTT
CDR3: CASSQGTGGSFRYNEKLFF
J: TRBJ1-4
D: TRBD1
length: 19
V: TRBV3-1/TRBV3-2
size: -

DNA: TGCGCCAGCAGCCACGGTCGGGGGGGCTTGGATAATGAAAAACTGTTTTTT
CDR3: CASSHGRGGLDNEKLFF
J: TRBJ1-4
D: -
length: 17
V: TRBV4-1
size: -

DNA: TGTGCCAGCAGCCTCGTCGGGACAGCCATCTATGGCTACACCTTC
CDR3: CASSLVGTAIYGYTF
J: TRBJ1-2
D: TRBD1
length: 15
V: TRBV7-9
size: -

DNA: TGTGCCAGCAGCTTAGCGGCGGGACAGGGGAACACCGGGGAGCTGTTTTTT
CDR3: CASSLAAGQGNTGELFF
J: TRBJ2-2
D: TRBD1
length: 17
V: TRBV7-6
size: -

DNA: TGTGCCAGCAGCCGGACTAGCGGGGGGGCTGGTGGGAATGAGCAGTTCTTC
CDR3: CASSRTSGGAGGNEQFF
J: TRBJ2-1
D: TRBD2
length: 17
V: TRBV6-4
size: few

DNA: TGCGCCAGCAGCCCCCAGGGGCCAACTTTTTATAATTCACCCCTCCACTTT
CDR3: CASSPQGPTFYNSPLHF
J: TRBJ1-6
D: -
length: 17
V: TRBV5-1
size: -

DNA: TGTGCCAGCAGCTTGTTTGGCGGGGGGAGCTCCTACAATGAGCAGTTCTTC
CDR3: CASSLFGGGSSYNEQFF
J: TRBJ2-1
D: TRBD2
length: 17
V: TRBV5-5
size: once

DNA: TGTGCCAGTAGTATTAATTCGGGAGAGACCCAGTACTTC
CDR3: CASSINSGETQYF
J: TRBJ2-5
D: -
length: 13
V: TRBV19
size: -

DNA: TGTGCCAGCAGCCCGCTGGGACAGGGGATAGGCGGCTACACCTTC
CDR3: CASSPLGQGIGGYTF
J: TRBJ1-2
D: TRBD1
length: 15
V: TRBV5-4
size: once

DNA: TGTGCCAGCTGTATCCTCAGAAACACCGGGGAGCTGTTTTTT
CDR3: CASCILRNTGELFF
J: TRBJ2-2
D: -
length: 14
V: TRBV2
size: -

DNA: TGTGCCAGCAGCCAAGGGGTTACCACCACAGATACGCAGTATTTT
CDR3: CASSQGVTTTDTQYF
J: TRBJ2-3
D: -
length: 15
V: TRBV11-2
size: -

DNA: TGCGCCAGCAGCCAAGCCAGCAGGGGGCTAAATGGGGACACTGAAGCTTTCTTT
CDR3: CASSQASRGLNGDTEAFF
J: TRBJ1-1
D: TRBD1
length: 18
V: TRBV4-3
size: -